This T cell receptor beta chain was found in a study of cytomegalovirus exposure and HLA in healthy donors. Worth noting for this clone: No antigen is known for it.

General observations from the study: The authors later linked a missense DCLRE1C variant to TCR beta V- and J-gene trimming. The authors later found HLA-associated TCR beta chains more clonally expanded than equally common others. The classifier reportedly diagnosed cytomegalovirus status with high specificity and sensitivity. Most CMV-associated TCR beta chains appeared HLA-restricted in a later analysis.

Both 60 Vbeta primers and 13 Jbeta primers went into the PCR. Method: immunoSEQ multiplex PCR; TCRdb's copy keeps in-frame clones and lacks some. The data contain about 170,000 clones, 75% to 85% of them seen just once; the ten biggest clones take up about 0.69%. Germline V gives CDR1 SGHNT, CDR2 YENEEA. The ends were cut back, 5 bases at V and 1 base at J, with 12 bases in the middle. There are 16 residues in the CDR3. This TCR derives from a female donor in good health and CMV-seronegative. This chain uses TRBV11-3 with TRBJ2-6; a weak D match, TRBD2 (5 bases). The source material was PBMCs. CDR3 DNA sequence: TGTGCCAGCAGCCACGGGGTTTTATCTGGGGCCAACGTCCTGACTTTC. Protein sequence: CASSHGVLSGANVLTF.